This TCR beta chain was captured in a study of lymphopenia after photon versus proton radiotherapy. Assay used: immunoSEQ multiplex PCR; TCRdb lists only in-frame clones, some missing. The sample comprises tens of thousands of clones, around 88% of which are singletons, and around 1.5% rests with the top ten. Points from the study as a whole: A bigger post-nadir fall in TCR diversity correlated inversely with survival time in deceased patients. Relative stability marked proton patients; photon patients lost diversity and naive cells. After lymphocyte nadir, photon-treated repertoires showed oligoclonal expansion, especially CD8+ Temra.

The V gene's germline CDR1 is LGHNT and CDR2 FRNRAP. CDR3 length: 13 amino acids. V trimming: 1 base; J trimming: 6 bases; junction bases outside the gene matches: 1. As for this clone: Its antigen is still unknown.

The V call is TRBV12-5, the J call TRBJ2-7; 9 positions match TRBD1. The receptor was derived from a man aged 55-75 years with pancreatic cancer. This sample comprised peripheral blood, obtained from a patient treated with proton-based radiotherapy. The CDR3 spells CASGLGTGAEQYF. CDR3 DNA: TGTGCTAGTGGTTTGGGGACAGGGGCCGAGCAGTACTTC.